This T cell receptor beta chain is from a study of immune evolution from preneoplasia to lung adenocarcinoma (dated by TCRdb to the early 2020s). As for the study more broadly: HLA loss of heterozygosity was observed in roughly 6.8%, 16% and 36% of AIS, MIA and ADC lesions, respectively, and was not observed in any AAH lesions. Resected precursor lesions (AAH, AIS, MIA) and invasive adenocarcinomas were each compared against paired morphologically normal lung tissue. The study used immune gene expression, TCR sequencing and multiplex immunofluorescence to profile the immune contexture of lung adenocarcinoma precursors and invasive adenocarcinoma. The overall cohort was made up of about 53 patients with pulmonary nodules who had surgical resection. The sample size depended on which specimens were available, not on a prior power calculation. POLYSOLVER was used to infer Class I HLA alleles from exome data, and LOHHLA was used to detect allele-specific HLA loss. The immune data were integrated with whole exome sequencing and methylation data from the same cohort of nodules. TCR sequencing data were obtained from 51 patients. According to the study, around 100 samples were used for TCR sequencing. Broad study findings and their caveats: All patients were from Japan and China, so applicability to Western populations was uncertain. Compared with EGFR-mutant or double wild-type lesions, KRAS-mutant nodules had the highest T cell clonality. Clonality was highest in normal lung, while later-stage lesions appeared to have lower clonality but higher T cell density and diversity. The findings rested on association rather than direct causation, and larger cohorts with long-term follow-up and longitudinal biopsies were considered necessary. Normal lung had the highest top T cell clone frequencies, which appeared to decline progressively from AAH through AIS, MIA and invasive adenocarcinoma.

The immunoSEQ hsTCRbeta Kit was used to sequence TCR beta CDR3 regions from DNA. On the authors' methods: The ImmunoSEQ Analyzer was used to analyse the TCR sequencing data. T cell clonality was defined as 1 minus Pielou's evenness, calculated on productive rearrangements. The inverse Simpson index, applied to productive templates, was used to measure T cell diversity. T cell density was defined as TCR beta template counts normalized to usable DNA, with usable DNA estimated by amplifying and sequencing housekeeping genes. Two-sided Kruskal-Wallis tests were used to compare TCR metrics between histologic stages. TCRdb re-hosts the immuneACCESS table, in-frame sequences only. Its copies lack some clones; in the studies checked, an unresolved V gene accounts for under half of them, and the cause for the rest is not known. The V and J calls and the clone size are those of that table, but D and trimming were determined from the DNA. The table for this sample lists around 12,000 clones; around 82% of them were counted only once. The top ten hold approximately 1.5% of the sample.

As encoded in the germline V gene, CDR1 is MNHEY while CDR2 is SVGAGI. The CDR3 covers 15 residues, taking in both the cysteine and the phenylalanine. Here the CDR3 DNA is all that survives: 45 bases in frame from base 1. Trimming accounts for 2 bases at V and 0 bases at J, while the number of junction bases matched to no gene is 2. Notes on this clone: Its target antigen remains unknown. No base quality information exists; no much larger clone differs at one position.

Resection was performed on patients in Japan or China between the mid-2010s and the late 2010s. Histologic diagnosis of each case was confirmed independently by two lung cancer pathologists on H&E slides. For nucleic acid extraction, premalignant or tumor cells were enriched by macro-dissection following pathologic assessment. DNA was isolated from FFPE tissue using the AllPrep DNA/RNA FFPE Kit. The sequence came from a person aged 65-85 years with lung adenocarcinoma. The sequence is built from TRBV6-5 and TRBJ1-1, with 8 bases in between that match TRBD1. Sequencing was performed on FFPE minimally invasive lung adenocarcinoma tissue. Per the publication, the cell subset or site label means: micro-invasive lung adenocarcinoma (MIA). The CDR3 amino acid sequence is: CASSYDRGMNTEAFF. The sequenced DNA is TGTGCCAGCAGTTACGACAGGGGCATGAACACTGAAGCTTTCTTT.